What follows are 21 T cell receptor beta chains derived from one specimen sequenced in a study of cytomegalovirus exposure and HLA in healthy donors. A multiplex PCR was run with 60 Vbeta primers and 13 Jbeta primers. Some clones are missing from TCRdb's copy, which holds only in-frame ones; the method was immunoSEQ multiplex PCR. The sample contains 100,000 to 150,000 clones, roughly 80% of which appear only once. Sequencing was carried out using PBMCs. These TCRs come from a woman aged 40 to 50 in good health and CMV-seropositive.

The J gene is TRBJ2-5, the V gene TRBV4-3; 8 bases fit TRBD2. The DNA end lines up better with TRBJ2-7; the J call may be wrong. Germline V gene sequence: CDR1 LGHNA, CDR2 YSLEER. The CDR3 is 15 amino acids. The CDR3 DNA is TGCGCCAGCAGCCAAGATTCGGGGGGGAAAGACGAGCAGTACTTC. Translating it yields CASSQDSGGKDEQYF.

The genes are TRBV28 and TRBJ1-2, with 7 bases lining up with TRBD1. The CDR3 is 15 amino acids. The germline gives CDR1 MDHEN, CDR2 SYDVKM. Germline trimming cut 3 bases from V and 2 bases from J; bases unmatched to any gene: 6. The CDR3 sequence is CASSFDGTANYGYTF. The CDR3 DNA reads as TGTGCCAGCAGTTTTGATGGGACAGCGAACTATGGCTACACCTTC.

The chain combines TRBV5-8 with TRBJ2-7, with a weak D call TRBD1 (5 bases). This CDR3 has 16 residues. Trimming removed 1 base from V and 2 bases from J, with 16 bases in between. Germline lookup yields CDR1 SGHTS and CDR2 YDEGEE. CDR3 in amino acids: CASSLLVDIAAYEQYF. In nucleotides, the CDR3 is TGTGCCAGCAGCTTGTTAGTGGACATTGCGGCCTACGAGCAGTACTTC.

The J gene is TRBJ2-1, the V gene TRBV28, with 7 nucleotides matching TRBD2. J gave up 3 bases and V 7 bases, and 15 bases lay outside the gene matches. Germline V gene sequence: CDR1 MDHEN, CDR2 SYDVKM. The CDR3 extends over 17 amino acids. This CDR3 is CASIRGPSGRNYNEQFF. DNA for the CDR3: TGTGCCAGCATCCGTGGTCCTTCCGGGAGGAACTACAATGAGCAGTTCTTC.

This chain joins TRBV5-1 and TRBJ2-7; D might be TRBD2 (6 bases). Germline loops: CDR1 SGHRS, CDR2 YFSETQ. The CDR3 totals 16 residues. The V end was cut by 1 base, the J end by 5 bases, with 19 bases between. CDR3 in amino acids: CASSLLASAEVHEQYF. CDR3 nucleotide sequence: TGCGCCAGCAGCTTGTTAGCTAGCGCGGAAGTCCACGAGCAGTACTTC. Based on the CDR3 plus reference TRBV5-1 and TRBJ2-7, the full variable domain is KAGVTQTPRYLIKTRGQQVTLSCSPISGHRSVSWYQQTPGQGLQFLFEYFSETQRNKGNFPGRFSGRQFSNSRSEMNVSTLELGDSALYLCASSLLASAEVHEQYFGPGTRLTVT.

The chain combines TRBV5-1 with TRBJ1-4; D is unresolved. Trimming stripped 4 bases from V and 7 bases from J, with 14 bases between. This CDR3 contains 14 residues. Germline CDR1 is SGHRS and CDR2 is YFSETQ. Here the CDR3 DNA reads TGCGCCAGCAGCCGGGAGGGCATCGCTGAAAAACTGTTTTTT. As protein: CASSREGIAEKLFF.

The chain is built from TRBV7-6 and TRBJ1-2; 9 bases map to TRBD1. The V gene's germline CDR1 is SGHVS and CDR2 FNYEAQ. The J segment lost 4 bases and the V segment lost 1 base, leaving 7 bases of the junction unmatched. This CDR3 spans 16 amino acids. The CDR3 region is CASSLDDRGSLYGYTF. The DNA of the CDR3 is TGTGCCAGCAGCTTAGATGACAGGGGGTCTCTCTATGGCTACACCTTC.

The genes are TRBV6-6 and TRBJ2-7; TRBD1 matches at 7 bases. Germline V gene sequence: CDR1 MNHNY, CDR2 SVGAGI (reference sequence). Trimming took 6 bases from V and 6 from J; bases not matched to a gene: 11. The CDR3 covers 14 residues. CDR3 sequence (DNA): TGTGCCAGCAGCTACGGACAGGAGGTCGGCGAGCAGTACTTC. The encoded protein is CASSYGQEVGEQYF.

For this clone: Other DNA sequences in this specimen translate into the identical CDR3. J is TRBJ2-2 and V is TRBV9, with a possible D match to TRBD2 (6 bases). Germline CDR1 and CDR2: SGDLS and YYNGEE. Trimming removed 4 bases from V and 5 bases from J, with 33 bases in between. There are 21 residues in the CDR3. CDR3 residues: CASSTYPTRAVELVGTGELFF. CDR3 coding DNA: TGTGCCAGCAGCACATACCCGACTAGAGCGGTCGAACTAGTCGGGACCGGGGAGCTGTTTTTT.

V usage is TRBV19 and J usage is TRBJ2-5; TRBD1 aligns across 7 bases. This CDR3 contains 14 residues. V was clipped by 5 bases and J by 1 base; unmatched bases: 4. Germline V gene lookup returns CDR1 LNHDA and CDR2 SQIVND (reference sequence). The chain's CDR3 is CASSAQGTQETQYF. CDR3 DNA: TGTGCCAGTAGTGCACAGGGGACCCAAGAGACCCAGTACTTC.

This chain uses TRBV18 with TRBJ2-7, with TRBD2 matching 14 bases. This CDR3 spans 17 amino acids. Trimming at V came to 5 bases and at J to 6 bases, leaving 12 bases not matched to a gene. Germline loops: CDR1 KGHSH, CDR2 LQKENI. The CDR3 loop reads CASSVTSGRAAGTEQYF. CDR3 in DNA: TGTGCCAGCTCAGTGACTAGCGGGAGGGCCGCGGGTACCGAGCAGTACTTC.

The rearrangement uses TRBV18 and TRBJ1-5; D is ambiguous. Germline values: CDR1 KGHSH, CDR2 LQKENI. The V gene lost 1 base and the J gene lost 3 bases, with 16 bases spanning the gap. This CDR3 comprises 17 residues. This CDR3 reads CASSPQLIKSINQPQHF. The DNA for the CDR3 is TGTGCCAGCTCACCACAACTTATCAAATCCATCAATCAGCCCCAGCATTTT.

This clone was picked up a small number of times. One end of the junction is discordant with germline, which a read error may explain. V and J are TRBV7-9 and TRBJ2-7; D ambiguous. The CDR3 is made up of 12 amino acids. Germline CDR1 is SEHNR and CDR2 is FQNEAQ (reference sequence). The CDR3 DNA sequence: TGTTCCAGCAGCTTAGTCACCTACGAGCAGTACTTC. This codes for CSSSLVTYEQYF. The variable domain in full, completed from reference TRBV7-9 and TRBJ2-7, reads DTGVSQNPRHKITKRGQNVTFRCDPISEHNRLYWYRQTLGQGPEFLTYFQNEAQLEKSRLLSDRFSAERPKGSFSTLEIQRTEQGDSAMYLCSSSLVTYEQYFGPGTRLTVT.

This rearrangement joins TRBV10-1 to TRBJ2-1; 7 nucleotides agree with TRBD2. The CDR3 totals 14 residues. Looked up from germline, CDR1 is WNHNN and CDR2 is SYGVQD (reference sequence). Unmatched junction bases numbered 4, after V lost 4 bases and J lost 4 bases. In nucleotides, the CDR3 is TGCGCCAGCAGTGCGGCTAGCGGTTACAATGAGCAGTTCTTC. It yields the protein CASSAASGYNEQFF.

The chain has TRBV11-2 and TRBJ2-3; a possible D gene is TRBD2 (5 bases). The CDR3 runs 14 residues. Trimming removed 3 bases from V and 0 bases from J, with 7 bases in between. CDR1 and CDR2 from the germline V gene are SGHAT and FQNNGV. The CDR3: CASSFAGSTDTQYF. The CDR3 nucleotides read TGTGCCAGCAGCTTCGCGGGCAGCACAGATACGCAGTATTTT. Together with reference TRBV11-2 and TRBJ2-3, the CDR3 gives the full variable domain: EAGVAQSPRYKIIEKRQSVAFWCNPISGHATLYWYQQILGQGPKLLIQFQNNGVVDDSQLPKDRFSAERLKGVDSTLKIQPAKLEDSAVYLCASSFAGSTDTQYFGPGTRLTVL.

The rearrangement uses TRBV7-6 and TRBJ1-1; 8 bases fit TRBD1. CDR1 is SGHVS and CDR2 is FNYEAQ in the germline V gene. Losses at the gene ends were 5 bases for V and 1 base for J; bases not matched to a gene: 6. The CDR3 extends over 15 amino acids. CDR3 residues: CASSPGQAQNTEAFF. In DNA form, the CDR3 reads TGTGCCAGCAGCCCGGGACAGGCCCAGAACACTGAAGCTTTCTTT.

The V and J genes are TRBV6-5 and TRBJ1-1, with 9 bases identical to TRBD1. Trimming removed 0 bases from V and 4 bases from J; junction bases left unmatched: 3. The CDR3 spans 15 residues. The germline V gene encodes CDR1 MNHEY and CDR2 SVGAGI. The CDR3 loop reads CASSYSSTGGTEAFF. CDR3 nucleotide sequence: TGTGCCAGCAGTTACTCCTCGACAGGGGGCACTGAAGCTTTCTTT.

This rearrangement joins TRBV28 to TRBJ2-5; D is possibly TRBD2 (6 bases). The V end lost 2 bases, the J end lost 2 bases, and 6 bases lay between the germline ends. Germline CDR1 MDHEN, CDR2 SYDVKM. The CDR3 extends over 13 amino acids. The CDR3 reads CASSLGGQETQYF. CDR3 in DNA: TGTGCCAGCAGTTTAGGGGGGCAAGAGACCCAGTACTTC.

The CDR3 DNA sequence: TGTGCCAGCAGGGGGGACTTTAGCACAGATACGCAGTATTTT. Amino acid sequence: CASRGDFSTDTQYF. V and J are TRBV2 and TRBJ2-3; D is possibly TRBD2 (6 bases). Germline V gives CDR1 SNHLY, CDR2 FYNNEI. The CDR3 runs 14 residues. Between the trimmed V and J ends, which lost 6 bases and 0 bases, there was a span of 10 bases.

The gene calls are TRBV5-5 and TRBJ2-1; the D is unclear. V lost 2 bases, J lost 7 bases, and 7 bases lay in between. Germline V gene lookup returns CDR1 SGHKS and CDR2 YYEKEE (reference sequence). CDR3 size: 12 residues. Here the CDR3 reads CASSFGENEQFF. CDR3 nucleotide sequence: TGTGCCAGCAGCTTCGGAGAGAATGAGCAGTTCTTC.

The chain carries TRBV4-3 and TRBJ2-1; TRBD2 agrees at 11 bases. Germline-derived CDR1 and CDR2 are LGHNA and YSLEER. CDR3 length: 20 amino acids. Losses at the gene ends were 0 bases for V and 2 bases for J; bases not matched to a gene: 12. Written as DNA, the CDR3 is TGCGCCAGCAGCCAAGAGACGACTAGCGGGACCTGGGTCCCCTACAATGAGCAGTTCTTC. Protein product: CASSQETTSGTWVPYNEQFF.